The sequence of this T cell receptor beta chain was determined in a study of blood T cell repertoires in COVID-19. Study as a whole: Samples came from the United States, Italy and Spain, spanning acute and convalescent COVID-19.

Method: immunoSEQ multiplex PCR; TCRdb's copy keeps in-frame clones and lacks some. The repertoire holds 71,000 or so clones, approximately 80% seen once, with over 8.5% in the top ten. V was pared by 3 bases and J by 0 bases, with 6 bases of the junction left unmatched. The CDR3 covers 17 residues. Germline V gives CDR1 ENHRY, CDR2 SYGVKD. This clone has only a few counts. The chain links TRBV10-3 to TRBJ2-7, with TRBD1 matching 12 bases. The sequenced sample consisted of peripheral blood. The sequence derives from a man aged 45-65 years with acute or convalescent COVID-19. DNA of the CDR3: TGTGCCATCAGTGAAGGGACAGGGGGCCCGTCCTCCTACGAGCAGTACTTC. Protein sequence: CAISEGTGGPSSYEQYF.